The 3 T cell receptor beta chains listed next were all sequenced from one sample in a study of blood T cell repertoires in COVID-19. The data were produced by immunoSEQ multiplex PCR, yet TCRdb's version contains in-frame clones alone and is incomplete. The repertoire holds roughly 350,000 clones, with 80% to 95% as singletons. Sequencing was carried out using PBMCs or T cells enriched from blood (not recorded which). Receptors originate from a woman in her 30s who had recovered from COVID-19.

Here the CDR3 DNA reads TGTGCCACCAGTGGCCGTGGGACTGAATATGGCTACACCTTC. Amino acid sequence: CATSGRGTEYGYTF. The chain recombines TRBV24-1 with TRBJ1-2; D is possibly TRBD1 (5 bases). The CDR3 contains 14 residues. Germline V lookup: CDR1 KGHDR, CDR2 SFDVKD. V dropped 5 bases and J dropped 5 bases, with 14 bases sitting between them.

The J gene is TRBJ2-7, the V gene TRBV2, with a possible D match to TRBD2 (5 bases). The germline gives CDR1 SNHLY, CDR2 FYNNEI. The CDR3 is 13 amino acids. V was shortened by 7 bases and J by 4 bases, with 14 bases between the two germline ends. CDR3 coding DNA: TGTGCCAGCATCGAGGGAAGCTGGTACGAGCAGTACTTC. This translates into CASIEGSWYEQYF.

The chain links TRBV5-4 to TRBJ1-2, with TRBD1 matching 10 bases. The CDR3 spans 16 residues. The germline CDR1 and CDR2 sequences are SGHNT and YYREEE (reference sequence). J lost 5 bases, V lost 4 bases, and 11 bases had no gene match. This CDR3 reads CASSRGAGTGVYGYTF. DNA for the CDR3: TGTGCCAGCAGCCGAGGTGCAGGGACAGGGGTGTATGGCTACACCTTC.